The 3 T cell receptor beta chains below all came from one sample that was sequenced in a study of blood T cell repertoires in COVID-19. Method: immunoSEQ multiplex PCR; TCRdb's copy keeps in-frame clones and lacks some. Of 130,000 to 150,000 clones listed, 70% to 85% are singletons. The sequenced material came from peripheral blood. These receptors were taken from a man in his sixties with active or convalescent COVID-19.

This chain joins TRBV18 and TRBJ2-7; maybe TRBD1 (5 bases). Germline V gene sequence: CDR1 KGHSH, CDR2 LQKENI. This CDR3 contains 16 residues. V was shortened by 5 bases and J by 0 bases, with 17 bases between the two germline ends. Here the CDR3 reads CASSKQSGISSYEQYF. In nucleotides, the CDR3 is TGTGCCAGCTCAAAACAGTCAGGGATTAGCTCCTACGAGCAGTACTTC.

The chain uses TRBV6-2 or TRBV6-3 and TRBJ1-1; 7 bases fit TRBD1. This CDR3 has 14 residues. V shed 2 bases and J 4 bases; nucleotides not matched to a gene: 4. CDR1 is MNHEY, CDR2 SVGEGT, per germline. This CDR3 reads CASSYTGQITEAFF. As DNA, the CDR3 is TGTGCCAGCAGTTACACGGGACAGATCACTGAAGCTTTCTTT.

The rearrangement links TRBV6-2 or TRBV6-3 to TRBJ2-1; TRBD2 matches at 14 bases. The CDR3 has 18 amino acids. After removal of 6 bases from V and 4 bases from J, the junction contained 11 bases not matched to a gene. Germline V gene sequence: CDR1 MNHEY, CDR2 SVGEGT. The CDR3 here is CASSPRSGTSGGYNEQFF. The CDR3 DNA follows: TGTGCCAGCAGCCCTCGGTCAGGGACTAGCGGGGGTTACAATGAGCAGTTCTTC.